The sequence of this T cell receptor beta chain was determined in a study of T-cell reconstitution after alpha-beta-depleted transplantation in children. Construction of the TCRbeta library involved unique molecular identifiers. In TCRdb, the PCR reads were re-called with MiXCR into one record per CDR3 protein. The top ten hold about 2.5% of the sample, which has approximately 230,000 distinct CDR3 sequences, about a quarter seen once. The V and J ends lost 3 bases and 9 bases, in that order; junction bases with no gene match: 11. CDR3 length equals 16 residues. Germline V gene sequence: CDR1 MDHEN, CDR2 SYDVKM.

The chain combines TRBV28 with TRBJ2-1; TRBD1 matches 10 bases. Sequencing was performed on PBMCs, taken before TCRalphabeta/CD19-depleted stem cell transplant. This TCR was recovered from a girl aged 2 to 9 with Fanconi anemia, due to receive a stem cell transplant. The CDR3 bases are TGTGCCAGCAGTTTTAACTTGAGACAGGGGGCTGCTGAGCAGTTCTTC. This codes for CASSFNLRQGAAEQFF. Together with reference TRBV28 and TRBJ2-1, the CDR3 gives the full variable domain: DVKVTQSSRYLVKRTGEKVFLECVQDMDHENMFWYRQDPGLGLRLIYFSYDVKMKEKGDIPEGYSVSREKKERFSLILESASTNQTSMYLCASSFNLRQGAAEQFFGPGTRLTVL.